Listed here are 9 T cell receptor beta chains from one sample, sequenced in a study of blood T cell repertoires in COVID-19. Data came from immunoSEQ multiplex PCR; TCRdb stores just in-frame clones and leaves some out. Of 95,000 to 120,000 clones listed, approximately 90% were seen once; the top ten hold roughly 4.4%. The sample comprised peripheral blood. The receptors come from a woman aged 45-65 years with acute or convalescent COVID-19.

CDR3 residues: CASSPLSGNYNEQFF. DNA for the CDR3: TGTGCCAGCAGTCCCCTCAGCGGGAACTACAATGAGCAGTTCTTC. This chain joins TRBV6-2 or TRBV6-3 and TRBJ2-1; 7 bases align to TRBD2. CDR1 MNHEY and CDR2 SVGEGT come from the germline V gene. The ends lost 5 bases at V and 3 bases at J; junction bases unmatched: 7. The CDR3 totals 15 residues.

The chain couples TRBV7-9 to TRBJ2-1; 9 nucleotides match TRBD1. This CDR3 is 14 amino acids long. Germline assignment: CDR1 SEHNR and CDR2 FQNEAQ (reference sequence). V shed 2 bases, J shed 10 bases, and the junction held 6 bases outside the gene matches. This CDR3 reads CASSLIQGASEQFF. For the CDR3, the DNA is TGTGCCAGCAGCTTAATACAGGGGGCATCGGAGCAGTTCTTC.

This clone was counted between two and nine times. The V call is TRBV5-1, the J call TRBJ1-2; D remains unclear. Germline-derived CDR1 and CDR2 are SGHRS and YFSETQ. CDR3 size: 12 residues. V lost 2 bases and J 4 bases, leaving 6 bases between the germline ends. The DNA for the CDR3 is TGCGCCAGCAGCTTCGGGGTCTATGGCTACACCTTC. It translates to CASSFGVYGYTF.

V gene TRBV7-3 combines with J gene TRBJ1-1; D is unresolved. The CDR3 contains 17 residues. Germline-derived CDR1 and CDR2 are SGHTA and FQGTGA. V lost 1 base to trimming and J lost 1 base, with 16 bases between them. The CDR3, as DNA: TGTGCCAGCAGCTTAAGACCCATGGAGGGTTGGAACACTGAAGCTTTCTTT. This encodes CASSLRPMEGWNTEAFF.

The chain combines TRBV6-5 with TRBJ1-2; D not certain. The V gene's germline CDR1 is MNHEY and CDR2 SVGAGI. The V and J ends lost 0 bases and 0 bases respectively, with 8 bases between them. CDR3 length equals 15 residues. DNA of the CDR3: TGTGCCAGCAGTTACTCGTTAGACTCTAACTATGGCTACACCTTC. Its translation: CASSYSLDSNYGYTF.

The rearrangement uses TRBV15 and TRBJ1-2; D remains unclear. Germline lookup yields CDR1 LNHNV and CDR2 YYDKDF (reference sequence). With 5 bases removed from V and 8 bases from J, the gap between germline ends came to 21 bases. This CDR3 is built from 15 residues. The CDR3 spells CATSPHGSGVRGYTF. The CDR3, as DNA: TGTGCCACCAGCCCCCATGGGAGCGGCGTGCGAGGCTACACCTTC. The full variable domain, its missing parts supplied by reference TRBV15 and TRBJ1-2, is DAMVIQNPRYQVTQFGKPVTLSCSQTLNHNVMYWYQQKSSQAPKLLFHYYDKDFNNEADTPDNFQSRRPNTSFCFLDIRSPGLGDTAMYLCATSPHGSGVRGYTFGSGTRLTVV.

The CDR3 nucleotides read TGTGCCAGCAGCTGGGACAGGGGACTGAACACTGAAGCTTTCTTT. This gives the protein CASSWDRGLNTEAFF. V usage is TRBV5-4 and J usage is TRBJ1-1; 10 bases match TRBD1. CDR3 length: 15 amino acids. With V trimmed by 3 bases and J by 0 bases, 2 bases remained unmatched. Germline values: CDR1 SGHNT, CDR2 YYREEE (reference sequence). Full variable domain (rest looked up from reference TRBV5-4 and TRBJ1-1): ETGVTQSPTHLIKTRGQQVTLRCSSQSGHNTVSWYQQALGQGPQFIFQYYREEENGRGNFPPRFSGLQFPNYSSELNVNALELDDSALYLCASSWDRGLNTEAFFGQGTRLTVV.

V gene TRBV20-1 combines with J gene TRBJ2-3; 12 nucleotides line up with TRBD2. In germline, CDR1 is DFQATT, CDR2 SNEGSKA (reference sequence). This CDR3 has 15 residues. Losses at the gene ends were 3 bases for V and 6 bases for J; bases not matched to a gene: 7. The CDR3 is CSASMASGRADTQYF. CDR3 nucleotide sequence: TGCAGTGCTAGTATGGCTAGCGGGAGGGCCGATACGCAGTATTTT.

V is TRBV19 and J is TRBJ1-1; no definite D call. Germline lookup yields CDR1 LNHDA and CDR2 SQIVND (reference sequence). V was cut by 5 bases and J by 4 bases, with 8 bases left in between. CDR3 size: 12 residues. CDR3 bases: TGTGCCAGTAGTCCCCTCGGCACTGAAGCTTTCTTT. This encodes CASSPLGTEAFF. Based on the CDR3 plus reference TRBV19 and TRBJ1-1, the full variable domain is DGGITQSPKYLFRKEGQNVTLSCEQNLNHDAMYWYRQDPGQGLRLIYYSQIVNDFQKGDIAEGYSVSREKKESFPLTVTSAQKNPTAFYLCASSPLGTEAFFGQGTRLTVV.